This T cell receptor beta chain originates from a study of blood T cell repertoires in COVID-19. As for the study in general: Samples representing acute and convalescent COVID-19 were sourced from the United States, Italy and Spain. T cells, B-cell-depleted T cells, or PBMCs supplied cDNA or gDNA.

This clone was seen a handful of times. V was cut by 4 bases and J by 7 bases, with 16 bases left in between. The CDR3 length is 14 residues. Germline CDR1 and CDR2: SEHNR and FQNEAQ (reference sequence). Clones were sequenced by immunoSEQ multiplex PCR, and TCRdb holds only the in-frame ones, with some missing. The table shows about 170,000 clones, with more than 80% occurring only once. Sequencing used PBMCs or T cells enriched from blood (not recorded which). This TCR was recovered from a man aged 45-60 years who had recovered from COVID-19. The rearrangement links TRBV7-9 to TRBJ1-2; D is perhaps TRBD1 (6 bases). CDR3 nucleotide sequence: TGTGCCAGCAGCTACTATCGACAGGAGAGTGGCTACACCTTC. Amino acids: CASSYYRQESGYTF.